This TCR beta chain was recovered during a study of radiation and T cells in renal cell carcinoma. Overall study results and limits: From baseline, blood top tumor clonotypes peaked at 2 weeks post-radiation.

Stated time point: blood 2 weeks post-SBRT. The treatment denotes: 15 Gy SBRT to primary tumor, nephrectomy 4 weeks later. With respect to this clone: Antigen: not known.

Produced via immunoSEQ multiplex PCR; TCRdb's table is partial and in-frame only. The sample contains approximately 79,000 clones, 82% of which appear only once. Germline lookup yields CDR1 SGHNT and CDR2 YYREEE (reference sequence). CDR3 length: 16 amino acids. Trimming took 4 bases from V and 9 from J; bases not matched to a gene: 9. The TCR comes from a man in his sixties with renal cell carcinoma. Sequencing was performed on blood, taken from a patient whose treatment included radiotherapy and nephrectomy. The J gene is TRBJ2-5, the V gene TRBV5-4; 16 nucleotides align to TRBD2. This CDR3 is CASSDGTSGRAGAQYF. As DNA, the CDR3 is TGTGCCAGCAGCGACGGGACTAGCGGGAGGGCGGGGGCCCAGTACTTC.